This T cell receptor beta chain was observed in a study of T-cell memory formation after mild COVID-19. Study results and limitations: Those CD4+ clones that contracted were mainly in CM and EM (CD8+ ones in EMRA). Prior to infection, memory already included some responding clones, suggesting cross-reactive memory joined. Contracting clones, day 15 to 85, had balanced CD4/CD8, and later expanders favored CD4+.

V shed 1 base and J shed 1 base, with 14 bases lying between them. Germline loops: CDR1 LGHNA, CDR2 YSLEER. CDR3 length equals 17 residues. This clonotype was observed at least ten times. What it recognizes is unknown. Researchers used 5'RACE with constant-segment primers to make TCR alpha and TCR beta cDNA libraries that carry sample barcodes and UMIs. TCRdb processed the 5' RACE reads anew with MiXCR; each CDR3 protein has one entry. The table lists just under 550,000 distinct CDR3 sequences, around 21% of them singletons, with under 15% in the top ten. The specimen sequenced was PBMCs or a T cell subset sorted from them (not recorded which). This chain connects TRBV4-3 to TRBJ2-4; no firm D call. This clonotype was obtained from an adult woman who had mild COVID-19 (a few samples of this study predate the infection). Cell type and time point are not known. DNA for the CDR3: TGCGCCAGCAGCCAAGGCGGCCTAGTAGGGGCCAAAAACATTCAGTACTTC. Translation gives CASSQGGLVGAKNIQYF.